The 5 T cell receptor beta chains given below trace back to one sample, sequenced in a study of beta chain features in type 1 diabetes. Regarding the study as a whole: In all four CD4+ subsets, TCRB CDR3 length was significantly, moderately reduced in type 1 diabetes.

No antigens are known for them. The whole isolated RNA underwent reverse transcription, so sequencing captured expressed TCRB transcripts. Measured with immunoSEQ multiplex PCR; TCRdb has only the in-frame clones, and not every one. The data hold more than 550,000 clones, with over 13% observed a single time. The sample comprised naive CD4+ T cells from blood. Receptor source: a young man with type 1 diabetes.

This clone was seen only a few times. The chain uses TRBV6-5 and TRBJ2-5; D remains ambiguous. Germline loops: CDR1 MNHEY, CDR2 SVGAGI. Trimming removed 6 bases from V and 7 bases from J, with 15 bases in between. This CDR3 has 13 amino acids. The CDR3 sequence is CASSSNPLRTQYF. CDR3 DNA sequence: TGTGCCAGCAGCTCGAACCCCTTGAGGACCCAGTACTTC.

There are a few counts of this clone. The chain carries TRBV7-2 and TRBJ2-3; 11 bases map to TRBD2. This CDR3 is built from 17 residues. Germline values: CDR1 SGHTA, CDR2 FQGNSA. Trimming at V came to 2 bases and at J to 5 bases, leaving 9 bases not matched to a gene. CDR3 nucleotides: TGTGCCAGCAGCTTATGGGATAGCGGGGGGGCCAGAGATACGCAGTATTTT. Amino acids: CASSLWDSGGARDTQYF.

The CDR3 is CASTRSGQGGETQYF. CDR3 sequence (DNA): TGTGCCAGCACCCGAAGTGGACAGGGGGGGGAGACCCAGTACTTC. The genes are TRBV6-5 and TRBJ2-5; 10 nucleotides agree with TRBD1. The CDR3 length is 15 residues. Germline assignment: CDR1 MNHEY and CDR2 SVGAGI. V gave up 7 bases and J gave up 5 bases; unmatched junction bases: 10.

The chain employs TRBV29-1 and TRBJ2-7, with 15 bases lining up with TRBD2. V dropped 7 bases and J dropped 5; count of bases not matched to a gene: 12. The CDR3 runs to 16 residues. Germline V gives CDR1 SQVTM, CDR2 ANQGSEA. The CDR3 coding sequence is TGCAGCGCTACCTTAGGACTAGCGGGAGGGCGGGACGAGCAGTACTTC. This gives the protein CSATLGLAGGRDEQYF.

The chain joins TRBV7-2 to TRBJ1-1; D gene unclear. Trimming removed 5 bases from V and 10 bases from J, with 17 bases in between. Germline CDR1 reads SGHTA; CDR2 reads FQGNSA. The CDR3 consists of 13 residues. Here the CDR3 reads CASSPPGPKVAFF. CDR3 bases: TGTGCCAGCAGCCCACCCGGTCCAAAAGTAGCTTTCTTT.